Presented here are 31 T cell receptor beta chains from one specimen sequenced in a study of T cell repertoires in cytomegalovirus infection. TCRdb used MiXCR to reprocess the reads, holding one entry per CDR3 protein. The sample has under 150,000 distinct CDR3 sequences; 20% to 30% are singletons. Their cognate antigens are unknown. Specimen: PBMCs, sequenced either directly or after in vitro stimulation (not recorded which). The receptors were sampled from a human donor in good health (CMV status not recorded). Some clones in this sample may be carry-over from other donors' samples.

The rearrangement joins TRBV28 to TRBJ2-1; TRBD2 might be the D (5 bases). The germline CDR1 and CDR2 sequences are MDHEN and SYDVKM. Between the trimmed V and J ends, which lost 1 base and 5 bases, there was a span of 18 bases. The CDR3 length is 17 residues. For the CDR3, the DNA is TGTGCCAGCAGTTTATTAGGGCGAGGGTACCAGGACAATGAGCAGTTCTTC. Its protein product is CASSLLGRGYQDNEQFF.

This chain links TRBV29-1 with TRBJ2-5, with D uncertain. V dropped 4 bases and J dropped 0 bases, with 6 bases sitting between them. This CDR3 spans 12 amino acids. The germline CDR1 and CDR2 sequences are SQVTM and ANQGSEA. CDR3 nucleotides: TGCAGCGTTGGGGGTTACCAAGAGACCCAGTACTTC. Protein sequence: CSVGGYQETQYF.

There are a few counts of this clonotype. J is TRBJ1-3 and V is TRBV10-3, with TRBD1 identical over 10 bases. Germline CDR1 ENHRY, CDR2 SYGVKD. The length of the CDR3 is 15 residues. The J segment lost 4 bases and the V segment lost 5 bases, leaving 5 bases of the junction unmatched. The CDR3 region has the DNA TGTGCCATCAGTTGGGACAGGGGATCCGGAAACACCATATATTTT. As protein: CAISWDRGSGNTIYF.

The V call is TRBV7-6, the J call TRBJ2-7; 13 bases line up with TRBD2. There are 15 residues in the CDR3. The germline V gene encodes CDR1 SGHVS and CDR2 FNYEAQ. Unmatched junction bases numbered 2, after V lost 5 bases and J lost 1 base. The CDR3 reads CASSKTSGRSYEQYF. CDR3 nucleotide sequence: TGTGCCAGCAGCAAGACTAGCGGGAGGTCCTACGAGCAGTACTTC.

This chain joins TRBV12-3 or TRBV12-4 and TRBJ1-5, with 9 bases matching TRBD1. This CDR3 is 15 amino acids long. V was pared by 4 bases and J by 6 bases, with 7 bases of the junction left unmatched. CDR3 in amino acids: CASSSERTGVQPQHF. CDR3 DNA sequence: TGTGCCAGCAGTTCGGAAAGGACAGGGGTTCAGCCCCAGCATTTT.

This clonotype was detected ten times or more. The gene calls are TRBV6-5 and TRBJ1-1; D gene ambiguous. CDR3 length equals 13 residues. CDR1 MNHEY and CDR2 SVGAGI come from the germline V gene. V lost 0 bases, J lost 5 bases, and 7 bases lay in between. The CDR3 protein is CASSYSEVTEAFF. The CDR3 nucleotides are TGTGCCAGCAGTTACTCGGAGGTGACTGAAGCTTTCTTT.

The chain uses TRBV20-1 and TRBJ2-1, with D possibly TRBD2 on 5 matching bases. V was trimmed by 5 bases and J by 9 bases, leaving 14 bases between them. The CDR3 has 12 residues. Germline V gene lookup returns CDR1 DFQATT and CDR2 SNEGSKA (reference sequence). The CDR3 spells CSAARGSREQFF. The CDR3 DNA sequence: TGCAGTGCTGCCCGGGGTAGCCGTGAGCAGTTCTTC.

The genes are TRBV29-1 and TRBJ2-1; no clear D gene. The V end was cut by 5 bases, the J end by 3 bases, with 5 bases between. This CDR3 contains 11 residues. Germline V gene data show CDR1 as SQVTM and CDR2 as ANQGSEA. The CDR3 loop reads CSVPYYNEQFF. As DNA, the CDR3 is TGCAGCGTTCCCTACTACAATGAGCAGTTCTTC.

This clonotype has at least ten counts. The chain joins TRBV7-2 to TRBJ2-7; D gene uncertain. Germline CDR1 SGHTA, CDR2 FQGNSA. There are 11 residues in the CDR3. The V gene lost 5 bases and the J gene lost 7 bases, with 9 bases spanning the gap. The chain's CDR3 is CASSPGWEQYF. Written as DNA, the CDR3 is TGTGCCAGCAGCCCCGGGTGGGAGCAGTACTTC.

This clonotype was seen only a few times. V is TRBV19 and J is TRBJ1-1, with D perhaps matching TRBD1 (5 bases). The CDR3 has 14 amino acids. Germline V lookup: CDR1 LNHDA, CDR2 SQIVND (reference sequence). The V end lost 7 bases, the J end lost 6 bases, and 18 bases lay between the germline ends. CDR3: CASTSKGTSPEAFF. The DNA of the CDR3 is TGTGCCAGTACCTCTAAAGGGACCTCCCCTGAAGCTTTCTTT.

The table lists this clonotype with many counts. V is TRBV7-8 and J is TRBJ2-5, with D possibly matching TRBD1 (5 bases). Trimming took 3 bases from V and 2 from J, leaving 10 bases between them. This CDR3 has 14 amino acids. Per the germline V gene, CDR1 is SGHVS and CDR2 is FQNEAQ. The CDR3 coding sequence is TGTGCCAGCAGCTTGACAGAAATTCAAGAGACCCAGTACTTC. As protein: CASSLTEIQETQYF.

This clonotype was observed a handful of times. CDR3 sequence: CSVEPQGGGEKLFF. The CDR3 DNA is TGCAGCGTTGAACCCCAGGGAGGAGGCGAAAAACTGTTTTTT. V gene TRBV29-1 combines with J gene TRBJ1-4, with a weak D call TRBD1 (5 bases). The CDR3 extends over 14 amino acids. Deletions cut 2 bases from V and 8 bases from J, with 15 bases between. Germline lookup yields CDR1 SQVTM and CDR2 ANQGSEA.

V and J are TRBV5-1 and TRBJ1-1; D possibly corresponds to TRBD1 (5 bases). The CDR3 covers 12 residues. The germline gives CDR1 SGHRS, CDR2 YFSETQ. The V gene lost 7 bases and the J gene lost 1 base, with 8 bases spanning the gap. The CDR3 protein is CASQGWNTEAFF. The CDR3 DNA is TGCGCCAGCCAGGGTTGGAACACTGAAGCTTTCTTT. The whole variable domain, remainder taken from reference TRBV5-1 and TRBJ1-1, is KAGVTQTPRYLIKTRGQQVTLSCSPISGHRSVSWYQQTPGQGLQFLFEYFSETQRNKGNFPGRFSGRQFSNSRSEMNVSTLELGDSALYLCASQGWNTEAFFGQGTRLTVV.

The chain's CDR3 is CASSPGHSRETQYF. CDR3 coding DNA: TGTGCCAGCAGCCCGGGCCACAGCCGAGAGACCCAGTACTTC. The chain carries TRBV5-4 and TRBJ2-5; D call uncertain. The CDR3 is made up of 14 amino acids. Germline V gene lookup returns CDR1 SGHNT and CDR2 YYREEE (reference sequence). The V gene lost 4 bases and the J gene lost 4 bases, with 14 bases spanning the gap.

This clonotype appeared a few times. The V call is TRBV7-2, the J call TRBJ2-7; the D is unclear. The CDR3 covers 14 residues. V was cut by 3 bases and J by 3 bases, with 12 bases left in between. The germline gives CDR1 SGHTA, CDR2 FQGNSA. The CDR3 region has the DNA TGTGCCAGCAGCTTTCGGGTCCGCGGCTACGAGCAGTACTTC. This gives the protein CASSFRVRGYEQYF.

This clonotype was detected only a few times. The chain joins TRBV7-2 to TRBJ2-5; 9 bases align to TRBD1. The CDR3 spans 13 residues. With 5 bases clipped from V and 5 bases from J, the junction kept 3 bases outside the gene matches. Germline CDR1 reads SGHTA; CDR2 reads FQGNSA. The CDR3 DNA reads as TGTGCCAGCAGCCGGGACAGGGAGGAGACCCAGTACTTC. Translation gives CASSRDREETQYF.

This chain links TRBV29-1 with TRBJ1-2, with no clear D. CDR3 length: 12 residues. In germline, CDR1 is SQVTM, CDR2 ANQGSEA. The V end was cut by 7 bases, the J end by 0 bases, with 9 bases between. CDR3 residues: CSAGGTNYGYTF. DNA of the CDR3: TGCAGCGCGGGAGGAACTAACTATGGCTACACCTTC.

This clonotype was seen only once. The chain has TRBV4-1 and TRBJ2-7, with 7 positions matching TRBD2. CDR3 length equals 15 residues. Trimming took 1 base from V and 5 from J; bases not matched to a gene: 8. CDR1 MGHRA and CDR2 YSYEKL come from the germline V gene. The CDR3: CASSQGANGRHEQYF. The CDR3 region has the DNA TGCGCCAGCAGCCAAGGGGCCAACGGGAGGCACGAGCAGTACTTC.

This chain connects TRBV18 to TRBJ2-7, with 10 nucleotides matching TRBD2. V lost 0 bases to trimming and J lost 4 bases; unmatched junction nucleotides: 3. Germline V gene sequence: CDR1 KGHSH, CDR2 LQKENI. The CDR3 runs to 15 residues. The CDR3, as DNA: TGTGCCAGCTCACCACCGACAGCGGGAGGGTACGAGCAGTACTTC. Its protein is CASSPPTAGGYEQYF. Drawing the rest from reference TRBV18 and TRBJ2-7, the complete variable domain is NAGVMQNPRHLVRRRGQEARLRCSPMKGHSHVYWYRQLPEEGLKFMVYLQKENIIDESGMPKERFSAEFPKEGPSILRIQQVVRGDSAAYFCASSPPTAGGYEQYFGPGTRLTVT.

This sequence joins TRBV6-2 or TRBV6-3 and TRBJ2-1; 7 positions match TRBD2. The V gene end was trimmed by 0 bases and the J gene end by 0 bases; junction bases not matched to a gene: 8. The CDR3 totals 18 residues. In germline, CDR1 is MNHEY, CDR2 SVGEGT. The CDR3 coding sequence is TGTGCCAGCAGTTACTCGGCCAGCGGGACGAGCTCCTACAATGAGCAGTTCTTC. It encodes CASSYSASGTSSYNEQFF.

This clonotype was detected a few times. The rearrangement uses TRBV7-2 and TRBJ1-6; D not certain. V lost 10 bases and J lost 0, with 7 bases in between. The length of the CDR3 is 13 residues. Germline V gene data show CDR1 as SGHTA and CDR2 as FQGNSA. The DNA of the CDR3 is TGTGCCACAGGTGTCTCCTATAATTCACCCCTCCACTTT. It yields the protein CATGVSYNSPLHF.

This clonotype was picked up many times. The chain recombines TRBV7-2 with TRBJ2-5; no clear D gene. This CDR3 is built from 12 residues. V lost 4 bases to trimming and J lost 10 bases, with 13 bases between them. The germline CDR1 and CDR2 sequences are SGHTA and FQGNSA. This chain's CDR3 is CASSSFPWDQYF. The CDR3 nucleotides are TGTGCCAGCAGCTCTTTTCCATGGGACCAGTACTTC. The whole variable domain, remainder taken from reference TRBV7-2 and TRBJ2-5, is GAGVSQSPSNKVTEKGKDVELRCDPISGHTALYWYRQSLGQGLEFLIYFQGNSAPDKSGLPSDRFSAERTGGSVSTLTIQRTQQEDSAVYLCASSSFPWDQYFGPGTRLLVL.

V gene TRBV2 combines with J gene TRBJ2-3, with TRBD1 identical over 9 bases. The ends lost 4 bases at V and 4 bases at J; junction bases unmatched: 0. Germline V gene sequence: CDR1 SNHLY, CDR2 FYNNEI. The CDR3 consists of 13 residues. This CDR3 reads CASSGQGADTQYF. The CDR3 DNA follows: TGTGCCAGCAGTGGACAGGGGGCAGATACGCAGTATTTT.

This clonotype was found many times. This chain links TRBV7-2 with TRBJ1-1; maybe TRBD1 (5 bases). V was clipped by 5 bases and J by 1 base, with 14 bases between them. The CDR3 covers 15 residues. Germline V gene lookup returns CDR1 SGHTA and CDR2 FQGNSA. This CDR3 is CASSLRLGGNTEAFF. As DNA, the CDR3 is TGTGCCAGCAGCCTCCGTTTGGGGGGGAACACTGAAGCTTTCTTT.

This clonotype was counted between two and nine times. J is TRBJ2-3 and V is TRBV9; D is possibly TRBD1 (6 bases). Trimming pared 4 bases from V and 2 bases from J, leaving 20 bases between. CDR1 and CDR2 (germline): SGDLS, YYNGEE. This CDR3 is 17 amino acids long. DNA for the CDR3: TGTGCCAGCAGCTTCAGGGGACGGAAGCCCTACACAGATACGCAGTATTTT. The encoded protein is CASSFRGRKPYTDTQYF. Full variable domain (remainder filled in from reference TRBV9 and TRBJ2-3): DSGVTQTPKHLITATGQRVTLRCSPRSGDLSVYWYQQSLDQGLQFLIQYYNGEERAKGNILERFSAQQFPDLHSELNLSSLELGDSALYFCASSFRGRKPYTDTQYFGPGTRLTVL.

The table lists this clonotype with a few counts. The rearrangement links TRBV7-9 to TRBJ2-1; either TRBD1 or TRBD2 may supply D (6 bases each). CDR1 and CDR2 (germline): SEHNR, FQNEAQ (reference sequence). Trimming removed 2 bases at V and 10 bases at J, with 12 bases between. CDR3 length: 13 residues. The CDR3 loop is CASSLRGGREQFF. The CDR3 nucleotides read TGTGCCAGCAGCTTAAGAGGGGGGAGAGAGCAGTTCTTC.

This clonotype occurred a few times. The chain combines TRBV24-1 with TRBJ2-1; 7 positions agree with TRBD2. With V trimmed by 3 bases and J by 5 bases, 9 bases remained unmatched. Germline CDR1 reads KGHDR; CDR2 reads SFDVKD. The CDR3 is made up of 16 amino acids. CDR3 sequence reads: CATSDAGDGLNNEQFF. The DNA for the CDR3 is TGTGCCACCAGTGATGCGGGGGACGGATTAAACAATGAGCAGTTCTTC.

The CDR3 nucleotides read TGTGCCAGCAGCTACACCAACAATCAGCCCCAGCATTTT. Translated: CASSYTNNQPQHF. V gene TRBV7-2 combines with J gene TRBJ1-5; the D is unclear. Deletions cut 4 bases from V and 3 bases from J, with 7 bases between. The CDR3 is 13 residues long. Germline lookup yields CDR1 SGHTA and CDR2 FQGNSA.

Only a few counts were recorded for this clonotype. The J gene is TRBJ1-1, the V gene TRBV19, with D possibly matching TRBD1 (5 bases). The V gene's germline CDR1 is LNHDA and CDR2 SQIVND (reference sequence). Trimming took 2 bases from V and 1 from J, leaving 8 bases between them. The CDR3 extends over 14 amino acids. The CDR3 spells CASSIWDGNTEAFF. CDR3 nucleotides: TGTGCCAGTAGTATATGGGACGGGAACACTGAAGCTTTCTTT.

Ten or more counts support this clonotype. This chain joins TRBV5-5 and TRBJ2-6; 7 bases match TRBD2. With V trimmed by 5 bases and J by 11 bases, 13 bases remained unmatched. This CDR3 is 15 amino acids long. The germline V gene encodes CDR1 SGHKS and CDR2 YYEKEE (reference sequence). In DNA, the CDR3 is TGTGCCAGCAGACCCGGGACTAACCTCTTCTACGTCCTGACTTTC. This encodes CASRPGTNLFYVLTF.

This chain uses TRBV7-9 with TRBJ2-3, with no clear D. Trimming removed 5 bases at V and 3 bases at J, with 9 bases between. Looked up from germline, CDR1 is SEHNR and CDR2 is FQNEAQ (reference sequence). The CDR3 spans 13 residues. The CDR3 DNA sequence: TGTGCCAGCAGCCCGACGGTGACAGATACGCAGTATTTT. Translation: CASSPTVTDTQYF.